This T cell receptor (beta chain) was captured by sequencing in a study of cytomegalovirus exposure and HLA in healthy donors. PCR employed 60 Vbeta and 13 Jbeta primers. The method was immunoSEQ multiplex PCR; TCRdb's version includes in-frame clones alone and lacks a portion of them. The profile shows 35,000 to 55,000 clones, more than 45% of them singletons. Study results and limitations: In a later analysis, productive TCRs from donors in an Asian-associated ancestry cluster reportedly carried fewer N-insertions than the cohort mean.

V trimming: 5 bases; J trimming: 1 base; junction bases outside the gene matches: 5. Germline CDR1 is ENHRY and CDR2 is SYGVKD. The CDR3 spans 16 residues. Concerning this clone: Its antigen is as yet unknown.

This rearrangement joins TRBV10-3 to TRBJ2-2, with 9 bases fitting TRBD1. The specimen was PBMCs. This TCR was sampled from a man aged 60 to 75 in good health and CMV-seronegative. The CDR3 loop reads CAISPGTGLNTGELFF. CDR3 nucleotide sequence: TGTGCCATCAGTCCCGGGACAGGGTTGAACACCGGGGAGCTGTTTTTT.